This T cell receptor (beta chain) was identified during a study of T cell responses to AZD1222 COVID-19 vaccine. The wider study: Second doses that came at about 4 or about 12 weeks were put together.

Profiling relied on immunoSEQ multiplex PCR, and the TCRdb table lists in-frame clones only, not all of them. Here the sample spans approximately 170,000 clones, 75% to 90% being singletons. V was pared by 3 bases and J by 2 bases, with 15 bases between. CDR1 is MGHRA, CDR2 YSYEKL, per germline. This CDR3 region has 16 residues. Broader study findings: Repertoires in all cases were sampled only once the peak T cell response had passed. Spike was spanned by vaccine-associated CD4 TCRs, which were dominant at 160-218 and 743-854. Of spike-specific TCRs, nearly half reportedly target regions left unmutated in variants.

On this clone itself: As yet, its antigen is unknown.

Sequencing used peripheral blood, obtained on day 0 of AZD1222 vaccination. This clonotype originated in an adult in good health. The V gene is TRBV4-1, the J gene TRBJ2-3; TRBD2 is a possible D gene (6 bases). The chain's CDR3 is CASSHLGGSDTDTQYF. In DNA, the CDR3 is TGCGCCAGCAGCCACCTTGGGGGGTCGGACACAGATACGCAGTATTTT.